This T cell receptor (beta chain) was documented in a study of T cells after yellow fever vaccination. Study-wide points: The secondary response showed a weaker magnitude and a faster peak, day 5 versus 15. There was a small share of clonotypes that showed up in both the CD4 and CD8 compartments.

The germline CDR1 and CDR2 sequences are SGHTA and FQGTGA. The CDR3 has 12 amino acids. V was cut by 4 bases and J by 3 bases, with 3 bases left in between. In TCRdb, the 5' RACE reads were re-called with MiXCR into one record per CDR3 protein. Among about 260,000 distinct CDR3 sequences listed, around 4.9% were seen once. This clonotype occurred a few times. No antigen is known for it. Here the sequenced sample was CD4+ T cells sorted from PBMCs, taken on the day of the yellow fever booster vaccination. The chain links TRBV7-3 to TRBJ2-2; no firm D call. The sequence was obtained from a man aged 18 to 30 who received the YFV17D yellow fever vaccine. In DNA form, the CDR3 reads TGTGCCAGCAGCTGGGACACCGGGGAGCTGTTTTTT. Its protein is CASSWDTGELFF.